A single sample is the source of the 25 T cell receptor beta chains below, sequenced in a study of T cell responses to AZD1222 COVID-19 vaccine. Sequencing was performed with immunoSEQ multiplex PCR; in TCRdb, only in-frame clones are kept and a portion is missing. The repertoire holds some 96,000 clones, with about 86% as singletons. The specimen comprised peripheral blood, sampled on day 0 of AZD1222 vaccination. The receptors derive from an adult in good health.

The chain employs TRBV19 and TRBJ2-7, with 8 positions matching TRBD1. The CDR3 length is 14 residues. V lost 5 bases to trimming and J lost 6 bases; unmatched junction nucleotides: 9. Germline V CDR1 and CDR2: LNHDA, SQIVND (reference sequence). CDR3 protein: CASSPQGQAAEQYF. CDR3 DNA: TGTGCCAGTAGTCCTCAGGGACAGGCGGCCGAGCAGTACTTC.

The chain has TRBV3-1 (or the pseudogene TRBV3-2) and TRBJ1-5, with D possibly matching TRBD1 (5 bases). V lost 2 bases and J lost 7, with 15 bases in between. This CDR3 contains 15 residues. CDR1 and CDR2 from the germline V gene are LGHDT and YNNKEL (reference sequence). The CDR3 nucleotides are TGTGCCAGCAGCCAATCTTTAGGGGAAAACCAGCCCCAGCATTTT. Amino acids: CASSQSLGENQPQHF.

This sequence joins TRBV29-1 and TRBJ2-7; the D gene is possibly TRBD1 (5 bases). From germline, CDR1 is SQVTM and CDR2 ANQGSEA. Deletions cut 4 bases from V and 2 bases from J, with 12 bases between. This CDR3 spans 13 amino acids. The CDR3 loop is CSVVKGPAYEQYF. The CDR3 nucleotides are TGCAGCGTTGTTAAGGGGCCAGCCTACGAGCAGTACTTC.

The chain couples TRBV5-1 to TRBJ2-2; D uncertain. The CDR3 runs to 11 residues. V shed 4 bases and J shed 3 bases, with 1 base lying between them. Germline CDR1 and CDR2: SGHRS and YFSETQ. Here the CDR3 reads CASSDTGELFF. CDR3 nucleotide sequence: TGCGCCAGCAGCGACACCGGGGAGCTGTTTTTT.

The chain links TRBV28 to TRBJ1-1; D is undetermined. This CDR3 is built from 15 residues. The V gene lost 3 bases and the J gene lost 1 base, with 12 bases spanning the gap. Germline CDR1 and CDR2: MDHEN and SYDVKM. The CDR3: CASSFFPNANTEAFF. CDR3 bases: TGTGCCAGCAGTTTTTTTCCAAATGCGAACACTGAAGCTTTCTTT.

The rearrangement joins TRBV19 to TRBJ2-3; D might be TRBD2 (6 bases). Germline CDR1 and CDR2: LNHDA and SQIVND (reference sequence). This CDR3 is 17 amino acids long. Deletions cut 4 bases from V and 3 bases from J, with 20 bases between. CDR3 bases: TGTGCCAGTAGTAGGGCAGGGAGGACCATCGGAACAGATACGCAGTATTTT. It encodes CASSRAGRTIGTDTQYF. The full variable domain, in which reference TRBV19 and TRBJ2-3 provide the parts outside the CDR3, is DGGITQSPKYLFRKEGQNVTLSCEQNLNHDAMYWYRQDPGQGLRLIYYSQIVNDFQKGDIAEGYSVSREKKESFPLTVTSAQKNPTAFYLCASSRAGRTIGTDTQYFGPGTRLTVL.

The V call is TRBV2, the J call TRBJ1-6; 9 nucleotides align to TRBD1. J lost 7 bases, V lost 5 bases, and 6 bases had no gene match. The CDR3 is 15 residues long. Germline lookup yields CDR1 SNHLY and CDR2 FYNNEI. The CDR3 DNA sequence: TGTGCCAGCAGTACCCGGGACAGGGTCAATTCACCCCTCCACTTT. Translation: CASSTRDRVNSPLHF.

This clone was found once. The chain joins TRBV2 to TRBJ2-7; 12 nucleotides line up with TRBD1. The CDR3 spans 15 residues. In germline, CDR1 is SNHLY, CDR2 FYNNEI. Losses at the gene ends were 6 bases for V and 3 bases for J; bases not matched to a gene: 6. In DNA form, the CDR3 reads TGTGCCAGCAGAGAGGGACAGGGGGCTTACTACGAGCAGTACTTC. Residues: CASREGQGAYYEQYF.

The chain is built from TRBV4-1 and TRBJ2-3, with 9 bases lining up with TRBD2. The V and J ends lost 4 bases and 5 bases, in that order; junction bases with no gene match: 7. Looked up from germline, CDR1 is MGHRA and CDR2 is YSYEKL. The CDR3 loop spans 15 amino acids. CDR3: CASSRRTSVLDTQYF. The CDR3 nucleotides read TGCGCCAGCAGCCGACGGACTAGCGTTTTAGATACGCAGTATTTT.

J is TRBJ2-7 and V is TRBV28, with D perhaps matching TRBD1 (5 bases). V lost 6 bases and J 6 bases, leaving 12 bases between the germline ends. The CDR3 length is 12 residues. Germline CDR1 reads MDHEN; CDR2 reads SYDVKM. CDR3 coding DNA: TGTGCCAGCAGGACCGTGGGGCCCGAGCAGTACTTC. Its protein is CASRTVGPEQYF.

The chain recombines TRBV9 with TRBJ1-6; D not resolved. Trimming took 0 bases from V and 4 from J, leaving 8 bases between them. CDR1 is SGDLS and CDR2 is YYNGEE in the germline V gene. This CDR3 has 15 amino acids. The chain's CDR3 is CASSVGAGYNSPLHF. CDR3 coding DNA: TGTGCCAGCAGCGTAGGGGCCGGTTATAATTCACCCCTCCACTTT.

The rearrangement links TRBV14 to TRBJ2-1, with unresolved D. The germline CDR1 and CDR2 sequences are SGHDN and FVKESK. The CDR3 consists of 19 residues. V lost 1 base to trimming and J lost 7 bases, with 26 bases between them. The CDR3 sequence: CASSQGGIWFWIRNNEQFF. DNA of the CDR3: TGTGCCAGCAGCCAAGGCGGCATATGGTTCTGGATCCGGAATAATGAGCAGTTCTTC. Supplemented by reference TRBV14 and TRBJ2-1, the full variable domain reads EAGVTQFPSHSVIEKGQTVTLRCDPISGHDNLYWYRRVMGKEIKFLLHFVKESKQDESGMPNNRFLAERTGGTYSTLKVQPAELEDSGVYFCASSQGGIWFWIRNNEQFFGPGTRLTVL.

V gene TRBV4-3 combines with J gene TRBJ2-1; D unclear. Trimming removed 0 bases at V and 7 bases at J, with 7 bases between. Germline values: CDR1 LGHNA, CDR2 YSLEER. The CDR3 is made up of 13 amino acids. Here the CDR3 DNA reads TGCGCCAGCAGCCAAGACACATGGAATGAGCAGTTCTTC. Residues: CASSQDTWNEQFF.

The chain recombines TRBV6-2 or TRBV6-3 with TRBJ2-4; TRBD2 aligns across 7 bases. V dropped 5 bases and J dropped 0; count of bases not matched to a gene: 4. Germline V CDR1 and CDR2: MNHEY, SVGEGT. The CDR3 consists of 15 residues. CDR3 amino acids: CASSQLALAKNIQYF. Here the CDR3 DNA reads TGTGCCAGCAGTCAACTAGCGTTAGCCAAAAACATTCAGTACTTC.

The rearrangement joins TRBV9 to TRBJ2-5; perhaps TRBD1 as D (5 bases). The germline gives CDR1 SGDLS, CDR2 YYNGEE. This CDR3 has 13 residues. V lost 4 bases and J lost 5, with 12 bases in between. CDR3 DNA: TGTGCCAGCAGCTTACAGGTGGGGGAGACCCAGTACTTC. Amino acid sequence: CASSLQVGETQYF.

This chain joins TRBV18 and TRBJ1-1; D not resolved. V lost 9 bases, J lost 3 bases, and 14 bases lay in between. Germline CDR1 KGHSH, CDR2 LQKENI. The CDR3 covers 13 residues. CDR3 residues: CASSHNKDTEAFF. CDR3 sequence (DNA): TGTGCCAGTTCTCACAATAAGGACACTGAAGCTTTCTTT.

CDR3 amino acids: CASSWGESSYEQYF. The DNA of the CDR3 is TGTGCCAGCAGTTGGGGGGAGAGCTCCTACGAGCAGTACTTC. The chain links TRBV27 to TRBJ2-7, with D tentatively TRBD2 (6 bases). Looked up from germline, CDR1 is MNHEY and CDR2 is SMNVEV (reference sequence). This CDR3 has 14 amino acids. V shed 4 bases and J shed 0 bases, with 10 bases lying between them.

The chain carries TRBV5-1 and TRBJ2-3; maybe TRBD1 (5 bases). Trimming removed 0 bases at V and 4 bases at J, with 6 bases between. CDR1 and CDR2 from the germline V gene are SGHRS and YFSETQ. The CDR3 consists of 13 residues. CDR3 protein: CASSLGGSDTQYF. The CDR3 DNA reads TGCGCCAGCAGCTTGGGGGGCTCAGATACGCAGTATTTT.

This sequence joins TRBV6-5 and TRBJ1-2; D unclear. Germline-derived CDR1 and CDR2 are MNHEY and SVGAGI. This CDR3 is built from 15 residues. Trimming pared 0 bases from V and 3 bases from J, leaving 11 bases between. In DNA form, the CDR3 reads TGTGCCAGCAGTTACTCCGTAGGGTATGACTATGGCTACACCTTC. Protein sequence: CASSYSVGYDYGYTF.

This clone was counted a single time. The CDR3 sequence is CASSFSKGLGTIQETQYF. In DNA form, the CDR3 reads TGTGCCAGCAGTTTTTCGAAGGGATTAGGGACTATTCAAGAGACCCAGTACTTC. This rearrangement joins TRBV28 to TRBJ2-5; 7 nucleotides line up with TRBD2. The CDR3 is 18 amino acids. Losses at the gene ends were 3 bases for V and 2 bases for J; bases not matched to a gene: 15. CDR1 and CDR2 from the germline V gene are MDHEN and SYDVKM. Using reference TRBV28 and TRBJ2-5 for the parts outside the CDR3, the full variable domain is DVKVTQSSRYLVKRTGEKVFLECVQDMDHENMFWYRQDPGLGLRLIYFSYDVKMKEKGDIPEGYSVSREKKERFSLILESASTNQTSMYLCASSFSKGLGTIQETQYFGPGTRLLVL.

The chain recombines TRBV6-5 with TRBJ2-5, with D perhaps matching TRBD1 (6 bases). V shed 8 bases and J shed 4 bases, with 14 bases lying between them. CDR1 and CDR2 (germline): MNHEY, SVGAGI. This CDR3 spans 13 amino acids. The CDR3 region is CASEETGTETQYF. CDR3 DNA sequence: TGTGCCAGCGAGGAGACAGGAACAGAGACCCAGTACTTC.

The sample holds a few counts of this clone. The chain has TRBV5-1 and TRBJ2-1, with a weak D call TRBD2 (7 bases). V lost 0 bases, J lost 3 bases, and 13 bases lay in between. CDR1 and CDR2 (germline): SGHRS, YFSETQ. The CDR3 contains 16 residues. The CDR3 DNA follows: TGCGCCAGCAGCTTGGTGTCAGGGGAGGGCTACAATGAGCAGTTCTTC. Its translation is CASSLVSGEGYNEQFF.

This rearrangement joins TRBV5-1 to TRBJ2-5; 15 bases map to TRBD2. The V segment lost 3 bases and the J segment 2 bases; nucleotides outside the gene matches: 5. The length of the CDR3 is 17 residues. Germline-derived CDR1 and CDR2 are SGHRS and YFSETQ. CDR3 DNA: TGCGCCAGCAGCTCCGGGACTAGCGGGGGGCAACAAGAGACCCAGTACTTC. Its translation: CASSSGTSGGQQETQYF.

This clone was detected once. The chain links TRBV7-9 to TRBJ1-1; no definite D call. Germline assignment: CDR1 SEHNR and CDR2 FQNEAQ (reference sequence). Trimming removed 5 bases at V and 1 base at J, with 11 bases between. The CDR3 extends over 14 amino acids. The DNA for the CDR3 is TGTGCCAGCAGCCTGACCACAGAGAACACTGAAGCTTTCTTT. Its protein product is CASSLTTENTEAFF.

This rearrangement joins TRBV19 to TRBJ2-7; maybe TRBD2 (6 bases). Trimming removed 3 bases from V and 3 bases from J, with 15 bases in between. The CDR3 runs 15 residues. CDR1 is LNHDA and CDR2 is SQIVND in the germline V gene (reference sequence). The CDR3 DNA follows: TGTGCCAGTAGTATCCGACTAGGTCAATACTACGAGCAGTACTTC. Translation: CASSIRLGQYYEQYF.